Listed below are T cell receptor beta chains from one sample, sequenced in a study of shared clonotypes between healthy human individuals. Profiling relied on immunoSEQ multiplex PCR, and the TCRdb table lists in-frame clones only, not all of them. This sample yields 2 million to 3 million clones, of which under 95% are seen a single time; about 0.38% belongs to the top ten. Sequenced input: naive CD4+ T cells from PBMCs. Receptors were obtained from a man aged 18-30 years in good health. Some clones in this sample may be carry-over from other donors' samples. The conserved cysteine and the conserved F or W are not part of the CDR3 here.

J,V,CDR3
TRBJ2-7,TRBV10-2,ASSPDPESEQY
TRBJ2-6,TRBV5-1,ASSSPGQGAGANVLT
TRBJ2-1,TRBV11-2,ASSLDGGPPLEQF
TRBJ1-2,TRBV28,ASSLAGRNLSGYT
TRBJ2-7,TRBV27,ASSRQGVYEQY
TRBJ2-1,TRBV15,ATTRGNTGDNEQF
TRBJ2-2,TRBV2,ASRRGRGGTGELF
TRBJ2-5,TRBV10-3,AISESGRREGGETQY
TRBJ1-1,TRBV19,ASSAFGGWNTEAF
TRBJ2-1,TRBV15,ATSPGRTGTNEQF
TRBJ2-1,TRBV5-6,ASSSLAGGPHEQF
TRBJ2-7,TRBV27,ASMGGEGRYEQY
TRBJ2-1,TRBV5-1,ASSLVASSYNEQF
TRBJ2-4,TRBV5-1,ASSLASGTNNIQY
TRBJ2-5,TRBV28,ASSLRTGGKETQY
TRBJ1-1,TRBV9,ASSVVVGTEAF
TRBJ2-1,TRBV5-1,ASRGAGAHPSSYNEQF
TRBJ1-1,TRBV28,ASSFPGFEAF
TRBJ2-7,TRBV11-2,ASIQTGGGEQY
TRBJ2-7,TRBV14,ASSPLLIIRLD
TRBJ2-1,TRBV7-2,ASSAGRATSGSPFEQF
TRBJ1-1,TRBV10-3,AISGGTGNTEAF
TRBJ1-1,TRBV2,ASMGQWGTEAF
TRBJ1-1,TRBV4-3,ASSRAASGNTEAF
TRBJ2-2,TRBV7-6,ASSLVYTRGNTGELF
TRBJ1-1,TRBV18,ASSPRNTEAF
TRBJ2-6,TRBV9,ASSLSSGANVLT
TRBJ2-3,TRBV27,ASSLELVRTDTQY
TRBJ2-2,TRBV19,ASSPYRGMDTGELF
TRBJ1-3,TRBV20-1,SATDGNTIY
TRBJ2-5,TRBV7-7,ASSPDRGGETQY
TRBJ2-1,TRBV10-3,ATGVGGRPYNEQF
TRBJ2-1,TRBV28,ASRPYTSGSYNEQF
TRBJ2-7,TRBV7-9,ASSLPASYEQY
TRBJ1-5,TRBV28,ASSWEVSNQPQH